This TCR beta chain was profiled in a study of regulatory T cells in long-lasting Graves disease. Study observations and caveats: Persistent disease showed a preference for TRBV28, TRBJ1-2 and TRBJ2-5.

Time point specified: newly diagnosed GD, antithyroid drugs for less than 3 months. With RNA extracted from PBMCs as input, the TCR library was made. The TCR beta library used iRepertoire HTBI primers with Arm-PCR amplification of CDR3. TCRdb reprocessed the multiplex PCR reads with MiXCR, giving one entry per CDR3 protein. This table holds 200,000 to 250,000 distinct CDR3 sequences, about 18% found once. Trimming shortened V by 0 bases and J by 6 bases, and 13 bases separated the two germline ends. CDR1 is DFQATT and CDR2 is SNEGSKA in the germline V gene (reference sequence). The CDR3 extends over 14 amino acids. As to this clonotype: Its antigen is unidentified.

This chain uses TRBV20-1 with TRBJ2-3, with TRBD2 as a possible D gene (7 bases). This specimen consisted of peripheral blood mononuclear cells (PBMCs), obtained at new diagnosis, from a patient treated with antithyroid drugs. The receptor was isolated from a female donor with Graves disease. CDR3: CSARDIGRGDTQYF. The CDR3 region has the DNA TGCAGTGCTAGAGATATTGGGAGGGGGGATACGCAGTATTTT.